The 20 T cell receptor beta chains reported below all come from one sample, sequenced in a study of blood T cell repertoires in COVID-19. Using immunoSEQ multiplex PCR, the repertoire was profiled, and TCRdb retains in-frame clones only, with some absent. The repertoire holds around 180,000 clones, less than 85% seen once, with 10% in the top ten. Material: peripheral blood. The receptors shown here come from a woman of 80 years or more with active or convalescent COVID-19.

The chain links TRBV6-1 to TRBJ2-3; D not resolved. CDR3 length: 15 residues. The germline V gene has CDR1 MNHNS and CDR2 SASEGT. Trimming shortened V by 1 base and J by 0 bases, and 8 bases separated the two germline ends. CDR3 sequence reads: CASSEVYLSTDTQYF. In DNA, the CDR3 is TGTGCCAGCAGTGAAGTGTACTTAAGCACAGATACGCAGTATTTT.

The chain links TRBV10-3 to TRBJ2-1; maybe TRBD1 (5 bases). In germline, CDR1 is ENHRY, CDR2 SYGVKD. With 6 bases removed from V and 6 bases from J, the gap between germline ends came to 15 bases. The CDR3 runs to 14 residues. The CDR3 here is CAIRDIAGSNEQFF. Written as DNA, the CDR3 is TGTGCCATCAGGGACATTGCCGGTAGCAATGAGCAGTTCTTC.

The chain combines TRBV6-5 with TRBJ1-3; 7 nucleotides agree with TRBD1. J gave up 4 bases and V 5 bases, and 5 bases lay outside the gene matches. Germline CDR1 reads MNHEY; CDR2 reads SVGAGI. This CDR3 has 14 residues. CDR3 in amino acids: CASSRGTAGNTIYF. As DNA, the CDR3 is TGTGCCAGCAGTCGCGGGACAGCCGGAAACACCATATATTTT.

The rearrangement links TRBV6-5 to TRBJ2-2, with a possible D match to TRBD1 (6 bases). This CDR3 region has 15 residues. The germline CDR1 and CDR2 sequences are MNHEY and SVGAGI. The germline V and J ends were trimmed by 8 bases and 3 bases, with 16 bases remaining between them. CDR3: CASYRDTVYTGELFF. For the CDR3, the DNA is TGTGCCAGCTATCGGGACACTGTTTACACCGGGGAGCTGTTTTTT.

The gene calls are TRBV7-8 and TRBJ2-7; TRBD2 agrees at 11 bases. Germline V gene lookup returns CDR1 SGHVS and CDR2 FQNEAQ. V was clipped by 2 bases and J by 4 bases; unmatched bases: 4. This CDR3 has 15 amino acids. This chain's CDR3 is CASSLKLAGVYEQYF. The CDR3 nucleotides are TGTGCCAGCAGCTTAAAACTAGCGGGAGTGTACGAGCAGTACTTC.

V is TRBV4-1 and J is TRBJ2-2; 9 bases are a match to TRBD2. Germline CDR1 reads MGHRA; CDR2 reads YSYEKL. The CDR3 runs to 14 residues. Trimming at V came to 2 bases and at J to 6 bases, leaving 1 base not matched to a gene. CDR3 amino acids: CASSQLAGAGELFF. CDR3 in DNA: TGCGCCAGCAGCCAATTAGCGGGGGCCGGGGAGCTGTTTTTT.

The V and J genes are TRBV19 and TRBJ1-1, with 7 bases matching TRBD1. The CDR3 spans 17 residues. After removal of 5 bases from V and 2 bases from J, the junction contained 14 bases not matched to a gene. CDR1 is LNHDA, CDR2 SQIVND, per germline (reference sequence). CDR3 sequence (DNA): TGTGCCAGTAGTCGAATAGGGGGCACAGTGATCAACACTGAAGCTTTCTTT. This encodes CASSRIGGTVINTEAFF.

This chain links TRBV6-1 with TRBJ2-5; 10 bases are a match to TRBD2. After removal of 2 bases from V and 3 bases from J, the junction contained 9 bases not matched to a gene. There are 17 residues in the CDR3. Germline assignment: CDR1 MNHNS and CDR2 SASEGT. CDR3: CASSERRLAGVEETQYF. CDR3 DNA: TGTGCCAGCAGTGAAAGGCGGCTAGCGGGAGTTGAAGAGACCCAGTACTTC.

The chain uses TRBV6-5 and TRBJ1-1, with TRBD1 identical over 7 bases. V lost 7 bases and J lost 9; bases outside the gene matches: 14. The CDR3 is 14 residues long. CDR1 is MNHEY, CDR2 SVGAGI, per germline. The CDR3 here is CASTQGQTRLQAFF. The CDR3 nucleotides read TGTGCCAGCACCCAGGGACAGACCCGACTCCAAGCTTTCTTT.

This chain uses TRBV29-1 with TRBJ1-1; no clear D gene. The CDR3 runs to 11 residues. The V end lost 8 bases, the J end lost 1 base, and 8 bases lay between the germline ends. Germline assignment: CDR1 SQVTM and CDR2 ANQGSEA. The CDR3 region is CSMRQNTEAFF. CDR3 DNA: TGCAGCATGAGACAGAACACTGAAGCTTTCTTT.

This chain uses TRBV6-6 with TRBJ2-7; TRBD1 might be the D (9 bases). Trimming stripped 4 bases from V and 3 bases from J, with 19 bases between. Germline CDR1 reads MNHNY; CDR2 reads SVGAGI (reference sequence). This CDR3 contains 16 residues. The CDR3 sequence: CASSFIAGQGHYEQYF. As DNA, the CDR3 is TGTGCCAGCAGTTTTATAGCGGGACAGGGTCACTACGAGCAGTACTTC.

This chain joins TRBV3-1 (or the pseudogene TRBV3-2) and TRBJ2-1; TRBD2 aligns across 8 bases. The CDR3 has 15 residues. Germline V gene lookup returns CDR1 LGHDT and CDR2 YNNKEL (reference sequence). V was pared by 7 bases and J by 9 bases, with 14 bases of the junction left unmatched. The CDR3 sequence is CASTPLVAGSGEQFF. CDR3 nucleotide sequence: TGTGCCAGCACCCCTTTGGTAGCGGGATCTGGTGAGCAGTTCTTC.

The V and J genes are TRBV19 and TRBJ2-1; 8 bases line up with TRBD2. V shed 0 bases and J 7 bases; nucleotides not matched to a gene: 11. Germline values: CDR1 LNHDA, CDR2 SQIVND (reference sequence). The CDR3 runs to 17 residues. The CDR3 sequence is CASSIDPPGGGINEQFF. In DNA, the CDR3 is TGTGCCAGTAGTATAGATCCTCCGGGAGGGGGGATTAATGAGCAGTTCTTC.

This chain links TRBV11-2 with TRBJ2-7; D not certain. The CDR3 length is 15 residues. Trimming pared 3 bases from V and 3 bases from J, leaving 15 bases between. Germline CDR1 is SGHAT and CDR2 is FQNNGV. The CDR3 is CASSFQATLLYEQYF. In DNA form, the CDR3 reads TGTGCCAGCAGCTTCCAGGCGACCCTCCTCTACGAGCAGTACTTC.

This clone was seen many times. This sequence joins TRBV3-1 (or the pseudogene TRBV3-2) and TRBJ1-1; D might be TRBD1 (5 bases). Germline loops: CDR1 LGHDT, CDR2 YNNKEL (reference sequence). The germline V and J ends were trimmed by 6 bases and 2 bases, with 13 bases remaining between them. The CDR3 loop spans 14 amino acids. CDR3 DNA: TGTGCCAGCAGTACGAACGGACAAAACACTGAAGCTTTCTTT. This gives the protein CASSTNGQNTEAFF.

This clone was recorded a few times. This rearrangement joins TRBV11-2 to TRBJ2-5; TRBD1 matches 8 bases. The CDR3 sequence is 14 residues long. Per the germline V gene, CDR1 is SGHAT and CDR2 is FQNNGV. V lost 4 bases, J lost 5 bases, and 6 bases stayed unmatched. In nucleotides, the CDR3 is TGTGCCAGCAGCTCGACAGGGGTAGGGGAGACCCAGTACTTC. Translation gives CASSSTGVGETQYF.

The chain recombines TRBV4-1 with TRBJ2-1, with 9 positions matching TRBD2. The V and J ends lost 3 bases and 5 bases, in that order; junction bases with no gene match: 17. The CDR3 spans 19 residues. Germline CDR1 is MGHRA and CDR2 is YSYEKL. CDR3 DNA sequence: TGCGCCAGCAGCCAGGAGGGTATTTTAGCGGGAGTGGGCCACAATGAGCAGTTCTTC. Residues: CASSQEGILAGVGHNEQFF.

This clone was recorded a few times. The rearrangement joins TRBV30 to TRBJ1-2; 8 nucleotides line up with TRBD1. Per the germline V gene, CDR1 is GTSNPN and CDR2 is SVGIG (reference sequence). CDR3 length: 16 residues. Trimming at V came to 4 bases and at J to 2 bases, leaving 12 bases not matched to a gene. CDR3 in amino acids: CAWIAKPGQENYGYTF. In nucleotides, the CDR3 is TGTGCCTGGATTGCCAAACCGGGACAGGAAAACTATGGCTACACCTTC.

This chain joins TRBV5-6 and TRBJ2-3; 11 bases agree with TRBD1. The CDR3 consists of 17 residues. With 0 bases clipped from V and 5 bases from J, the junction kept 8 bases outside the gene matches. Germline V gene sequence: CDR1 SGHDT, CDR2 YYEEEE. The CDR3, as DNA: TGTGCCAGCAGCTTGGCCATGCGGACAGGGGGCTTAGATACGCAGTATTTT. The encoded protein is CASSLAMRTGGLDTQYF.

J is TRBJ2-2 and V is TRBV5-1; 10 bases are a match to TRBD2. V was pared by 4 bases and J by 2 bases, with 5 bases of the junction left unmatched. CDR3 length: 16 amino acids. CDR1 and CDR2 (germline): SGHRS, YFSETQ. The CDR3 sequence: CASSRTSGANTGELFF. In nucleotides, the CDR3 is TGCGCCAGCAGCAGGACTAGCGGAGCCAACACCGGGGAGCTGTTTTTT.